The 32 T cell receptor beta chains reported below all come from one sample, sequenced in a study of CD8+CD57+ T cells in acquired aplastic anemia. Genomic DNA was employed as the template in profiling TCR beta VDJ and CDR3. TCRdb redid the calling of the reads with MiXCR, one entry per CDR3 protein. The sample has some 190,000 distinct CDR3 sequences, roughly half seen once; the top ten hold around 2.9%. Material for sequencing was sorted CD4+, CD8+, or CD8+CD57+ T cells (not recorded which) from PBMCs. These TCRs come from a human donor in good health.

The rearrangement joins TRBV7-9 to TRBJ1-5; D not resolved. The ends were cut back, 5 bases at V and 6 bases at J, with 8 bases in the middle. Germline CDR1 and CDR2: SEHNR and FQNEAQ (reference sequence). CDR3 length equals 12 residues. The CDR3 DNA reads as TGTGCCAGCAGCGATGGTGGTCAGCCCCAGCATTTT. Encoded protein: CASSDGGQPQHF.

This clonotype showed up many times. The V call is TRBV20-1, the J call TRBJ2-1, with D unclear. This CDR3 has 14 amino acids. In germline, CDR1 is DFQATT, CDR2 SNEGSKA (reference sequence). Between the trimmed V and J ends, which lost 6 bases and 2 bases, there was a span of 14 bases. The CDR3 region is CSARKGSTYNEQFF. In DNA form, the CDR3 reads TGCAGTGCCCGGAAGGGATCGACCTACAATGAGCAGTTCTTC.

The V call is TRBV2, the J call TRBJ2-5; no clear D. The length of the CDR3 is 15 residues. CDR1 SNHLY and CDR2 FYNNEI come from the germline V gene. The ends were cut back, 2 bases at V and 2 bases at J, with 12 bases in the middle. Here the CDR3 DNA reads TGTGCCAGCAGTGAACAAGAGTCGGATCAAGAGACCCAGTACTTC. Amino acids: CASSEQESDQETQYF. Filled out from reference TRBV2 and TRBJ2-5, the complete variable domain reads EPEVTQTPSHQVTQMGQEVILRCVPISNHLYFYWYRQILGQKVEFLVSFYNNEISEKSEIFDDQFSVERPDGSNFTLKIRSTKLEDSAMYFCASSEQESDQETQYFGPGTRLLVL.

The gene calls are TRBV27 and TRBJ1-6; no clear D gene. This CDR3 has 13 amino acids. Trimming left V 3 bases short and J 10 bases short, with 10 bases between. Germline assignment: CDR1 MNHEY and CDR2 SMNVEV (reference sequence). DNA for the CDR3: TGTGCCAGCAGTTTTTGGGAAGGGTCACCCCTCCACTTT. This translates into CASSFWEGSPLHF.

This clonotype was seen a handful of times. CDR3 coding DNA: TGTGCCAGCGCATCTCCCACTCAGCCCCAGCATTTT. Its protein product is CASASPTQPQHF. The V gene is TRBV2, the J gene TRBJ1-5; unclear D gene. V lost 8 bases and J lost 6, with 11 bases in between. CDR1 SNHLY and CDR2 FYNNEI come from the germline V gene. This CDR3 spans 12 amino acids. Full variable domain (rest looked up from reference TRBV2 and TRBJ1-5): EPEVTQTPSHQVTQMGQEVILRCVPISNHLYFYWYRQILGQKVEFLVSFYNNEISEKSEIFDDQFSVERPDGSNFTLKIRSTKLEDSAMYFCASASPTQPQHFGDGTRLSIL.

The chain uses TRBV9 and TRBJ2-1; 7 bases line up with TRBD1. V gave up 0 bases and J gave up 8 bases; unmatched junction bases: 5. Germline V lookup: CDR1 SGDLS, CDR2 YYNGEE. This CDR3 comprises 14 residues. Here the CDR3 reads CASSVGQGKDEQFF. CDR3 sequence (DNA): TGTGCCAGCAGCGTAGGACAGGGCAAAGATGAGCAGTTCTTC.

The chain has TRBV11-1 and TRBJ2-5; 10 nucleotides line up with TRBD1. CDR1 and CDR2 from the germline V gene are SGHAT and FQDESV (reference sequence). The J segment lost 4 bases and the V segment lost 1 base, leaving 9 bases of the junction unmatched. The CDR3 covers 17 residues. The DNA for the CDR3 is TGTGCCAGCAGCTTAGTGGGGGACAGGGGAGCTCGAGAGACCCAGTACTTC. This encodes CASSLVGDRGARETQYF. The full variable domain, its missing parts supplied by reference TRBV11-1 and TRBJ2-5, is EAEVAQSPRYKITEKSQAVAFWCDPISGHATLYWYRQILGQGPELLVQFQDESVVDDSQLPKDRFSAERLKGVDSTLKIQPAELGDSAMYLCASSLVGDRGARETQYFGPGTRLLVL.

This clonotype was found a few times. The chain employs TRBV19 and TRBJ1-4, with TRBD1 matching over 8 bases. V was clipped by 5 bases and J by 7 bases; unmatched bases: 9. The V gene's germline CDR1 is LNHDA and CDR2 SQIVND (reference sequence). The CDR3 totals 15 residues. Here the CDR3 DNA reads TGTGCCAGTAGTTATACAGGGGGGGCCCCTGAAAAACTGTTTTTT. The encoded protein is CASSYTGGAPEKLFF.

The V gene is TRBV5-1, the J gene TRBJ2-7; D is tentatively TRBD1 or TRBD2 (5 bases each). Germline values: CDR1 SGHRS, CDR2 YFSETQ. Trimming left V 5 bases short and J 5 bases short, with 20 bases between. The CDR3 has 15 amino acids. The CDR3 region has the DNA TGCGCCAGCAGTACTCCTGGGGGAGCGAATGACGAGCAGTACTTC. Translation: CASSTPGGANDEQYF.

This clonotype showed up just a few times. The chain joins TRBV27 to TRBJ2-6, with D possibly being TRBD1 (6 bases). Per germline, CDR1 MNHEY and CDR2 SMNVEV (reference sequence). V was cut by 4 bases and J by 0 bases, with 19 bases left in between. The CDR3 covers 19 residues. The CDR3 protein is CASSSPGRTAPSGANVLTF. The DNA of the CDR3 is TGTGCCAGCAGTTCCCCCGGACGGACAGCCCCCTCTGGGGCCAACGTCCTGACTTTC.

This chain uses TRBV19 with TRBJ2-2; no clear D. V lost 9 bases and J lost 0, with 20 bases in between. Looked up from germline, CDR1 is LNHDA and CDR2 is SQIVND (reference sequence). CDR3 length: 17 amino acids. The chain's CDR3 is CASQLFRAPPNTGELFF. CDR3 nucleotides: TGTGCCAGCCAGCTCTTTAGGGCCCCACCGAACACCGGGGAGCTGTTTTTT.

This rearrangement joins TRBV24-1 to TRBJ2-3; 7 bases map to TRBD2. Germline V gene sequence: CDR1 KGHDR, CDR2 SFDVKD. The CDR3 has 16 amino acids. Trimming took 5 bases from V and 0 from J; bases not matched to a gene: 7. CDR3 sequence (DNA): TGTGCCACCAGTGTCTCTGGGAGGGCTAGCACAGATACGCAGTATTTT. Translated: CATSVSGRASTDTQYF.

This clonotype was picked up many times. This chain links TRBV10-3 with TRBJ2-1; the D gene could be TRBD1 or TRBD2 (5 bases each). Trimming pared 11 bases from V and 4 bases from J, leaving 21 bases between. The germline V gene encodes CDR1 ENHRY and CDR2 SYGVKD. This CDR3 is 15 amino acids long. The CDR3 sequence is CAAGAADVTYNEQFF. For the CDR3, the DNA is TGTGCCGCCGGGGCTGCGGACGTCACATACAATGAGCAGTTCTTC.

The CDR3 region has the DNA TGTGCCAGCAGCGCTGTCGGGGGTGGCAATCAGCCCCAGCATTTT. This translates into CASSAVGGGNQPQHF. The J gene is TRBJ1-5, the V gene TRBV7-2; tentative D call: TRBD1 (5 bases). Trimming took off 5 bases at V and 2 bases at J, with 13 bases between the two ends. This CDR3 has 15 amino acids. CDR1 is SGHTA and CDR2 is FQGNSA in the germline V gene.

The V and J genes are TRBV5-1 and TRBJ2-7; no clear D. V was shortened by 5 bases and J by 6 bases, with 12 bases between the two germline ends. Germline V gene sequence: CDR1 SGHRS, CDR2 YFSETQ. This CDR3 spans 12 amino acids. The DNA of the CDR3 is TGCGCCAGCAGACAAGGGCAGTCCGAGCAGTACTTC. Its translation is CASRQGQSEQYF. Full variable domain (outside the CDR3, taken from reference TRBV5-1 and TRBJ2-7): KAGVTQTPRYLIKTRGQQVTLSCSPISGHRSVSWYQQTPGQGLQFLFEYFSETQRNKGNFPGRFSGRQFSNSRSEMNVSTLELGDSALYLCASRQGQSEQYFGPGTRLTVT.

CDR3 DNA sequence: TGTGCCAGCAGAACCGGGACTAGCGGGTCTCCGACCGGGGAGCTGTTTTTT. As protein: CASRTGTSGSPTGELFF. The chain has TRBV12-3 or TRBV12-4 and TRBJ2-2, with 12 bases identical to TRBD2. Unmatched junction bases numbered 10, after V lost 6 bases and J lost 5 bases. This CDR3 has 17 amino acids.

The chain links TRBV11-2 to TRBJ2-7; 14 bases are shared with TRBD2. Germline CDR1 is SGHAT and CDR2 is FQNNGV. The V and J ends lost 4 bases and 4 bases, in that order; junction bases with no gene match: 12. This CDR3 spans 18 amino acids. The CDR3 here is CASSSVGGLAGEGYEQYF. The DNA for the CDR3 is TGTGCCAGCAGCTCGGTAGGGGGACTAGCGGGAGAAGGGTACGAGCAGTACTTC.

The rearrangement uses TRBV20-1 and TRBJ2-7; 10 bases agree with TRBD2. The CDR3 is 15 residues long. Germline V gene lookup returns CDR1 DFQATT and CDR2 SNEGSKA (reference sequence). V dropped 1 base and J dropped 0; count of bases not matched to a gene: 3. The CDR3 spells CSARVLAGSSYEQYF. The CDR3 DNA reads as TGCAGTGCTAGAGTACTAGCGGGAAGCTCCTACGAGCAGTACTTC.

Here the CDR3 reads CASRDDNFSNQPQHF. The CDR3 DNA sequence: TGTGCCAGCCGAGACGACAACTTTAGCAATCAGCCCCAGCATTTT. The V and J genes are TRBV6-1 and TRBJ1-5, with D unresolved. Germline loops: CDR1 MNHNS, CDR2 SASEGT. V gave up 8 bases and J gave up 0 bases, with 14 bases separating them. The CDR3 length is 15 residues.

This clonotype was observed a handful of times. The chain employs TRBV4-2 and TRBJ1-2; TRBD1 matches 7 bases. Germline loops: CDR1 LGHNA, CDR2 YNFKEQ. With 3 bases clipped from V and 0 bases from J, the junction kept 7 bases outside the gene matches. This CDR3 region has 16 residues. CDR3 coding DNA: TGTGCCAGCAGCCAGGAGGACAGGCTAGCTAACTATGGCTACACCTTC. Its translation is CASSQEDRLANYGYTF.

The chain uses TRBV10-3 and TRBJ2-2; the D gene is possibly TRBD1 (6 bases). V lost 4 bases, J lost 6 bases, and 15 bases lay in between. CDR3 size: 15 residues. Germline V gene sequence: CDR1 ENHRY, CDR2 SYGVKD. The CDR3 DNA reads as TGTGCCATCAGTGGCAGGGGCCGGGGCGCCGGGGAGCTGTTTTTT. It is translated as CAISGRGRGAGELFF.

The chain uses TRBV29-1 and TRBJ2-1; the match to TRBD2 covers 7 bases. The CDR3 spans 14 residues. Germline loops: CDR1 SQVTM, CDR2 ANQGSEA. V gave up 4 bases and J gave up 7 bases; unmatched junction bases: 10. The CDR3 protein is CSVVGGVVGNEQFF. CDR3 coding DNA: TGCAGCGTTGTGGGGGGGGTGGTGGGAAATGAGCAGTTCTTC.

This rearrangement joins TRBV2 to TRBJ2-7; no clear D gene. The CDR3 length is 11 residues. Germline loops: CDR1 SNHLY, CDR2 FYNNEI. Trimming stripped 6 bases from V and 9 bases from J, with 12 bases between. CDR3 loop: CASSDDLVQYF. Written as DNA, the CDR3 is TGTGCCAGCAGCGATGACCTTGTGCAGTACTTC.

This clonotype was seen many times. The J gene is TRBJ2-6, the V gene TRBV7-6, with a possible D match to TRBD2 (6 bases). From germline, CDR1 is SGHVS and CDR2 FNYEAQ. V dropped 2 bases and J dropped 1 base, with 12 bases sitting between them. CDR3 length: 17 residues. The CDR3, as DNA: TGTGCCAGCAGCTTAAGGGTCGGGGGTTCTGGGGCCAACGTCCTGACTTTC. Amino acid sequence: CASSLRVGGSGANVLTF. Filled out from reference TRBV7-6 and TRBJ2-6, the complete variable domain reads GAGVSQSPRYKVTKRGQDVALRCDPISGHVSLYWYRQALGQGPEFLTYFNYEAQQDKSGLPNDRFSAERPEGSISTLTIQRTEQRDSAMYRCASSLRVGGSGANVLTFGAGSRLTVL.

This clonotype was seen only a few times. The J gene is TRBJ2-4, the V gene TRBV20-1, with D possibly matching TRBD2 (6 bases). Germline CDR1 reads DFQATT; CDR2 reads SNEGSKA (reference sequence). The CDR3 loop spans 15 amino acids. V dropped 6 bases and J dropped 0 bases, with 15 bases sitting between them. CDR3: CSAGGNGLAKNIQYF. DNA for the CDR3: TGCAGTGCAGGCGGGAATGGACTAGCCAAAAACATTCAGTACTTC.

The table lists this clonotype with many counts. This chain connects TRBV6-1 to TRBJ1-4, with 7 nucleotides matching TRBD1. Per the germline V gene, CDR1 is MNHNS and CDR2 is SASEGT. The trim removed 6 bases at V and 8 bases at J, leaving 3 bases unmatched. This CDR3 comprises 12 residues. This chain's CDR3 is CASRRGGEKLFF. In nucleotides, the CDR3 is TGTGCCAGCAGGAGAGGGGGCGAAAAACTGTTTTTT.

This clonotype has more than one count but fewer than ten. This chain uses TRBV27 with TRBJ2-1; 7 nucleotides align to TRBD2. The CDR3 has 15 residues. V shed 3 bases, J shed 4 bases, and the junction held 6 bases outside the gene matches. Per germline, CDR1 MNHEY and CDR2 SMNVEV (reference sequence). The CDR3 DNA is TGTGCCAGCAGTTTCGGGGGGAGGGTTTACAATGAGCAGTTCTTC. Protein sequence: CASSFGGRVYNEQFF.

A remark on this clonotype: With a much larger clone just one base away, this may be a read error. The conserved phenylalanine or tryptophan normally closing the CDR3 is absent here, so this likely arose from a read error. The rearrangement joins TRBV11-2 to TRBJ2-5; D not resolved. V lost 5 bases and J lost 5, with 15 bases in between. Germline CDR1 is SGHAT and CDR2 is FQNNGV. The CDR3 is made up of 14 amino acids. CDR3 nucleotide sequence: TGTGCCAGCAGCAACCGGCCCCTTGGGGAGACCCAGTACATC. Protein: CASSNRPLGETQYI.

This clonotype was recorded many times. The chain carries TRBV19 and TRBJ2-1; 9 nucleotides match TRBD2. Unmatched junction bases numbered 12, after V lost 6 bases and J lost 3 bases. Germline lookup yields CDR1 LNHDA and CDR2 SQIVND (reference sequence). This CDR3 comprises 17 residues. The CDR3 region is CASSRSSGALLYNEQFF. DNA of the CDR3: TGTGCCAGTAGCCGCTCTAGCGGGGCCCTCCTCTACAATGAGCAGTTCTTC.

The rearrangement joins TRBV5-1 to TRBJ2-7; no definite D call. This CDR3 has 13 amino acids. Trimming took off 4 bases at V and 9 bases at J, with 17 bases between the two ends. The germline gives CDR1 SGHRS, CDR2 YFSETQ. CDR3 sequence reads: CASSDNLGSGQYF. CDR3 nucleotide sequence: TGCGCCAGCAGCGATAATCTCGGCTCGGGGCAGTACTTC.

This clonotype was detected a few times. The chain carries TRBV18 and TRBJ1-3; tentative D call: TRBD1 (6 bases). Trimming shortened V by 3 bases and J by 3 bases, and 15 bases separated the two germline ends. The CDR3 runs to 16 residues. Germline CDR1 is KGHSH and CDR2 is LQKENI. The CDR3 DNA reads as TGTGCCAGCTCACCGGTAACAGGGACCTTTGGAAACACCATATATTTT. Its protein product is CASSPVTGTFGNTIYF.

V usage is TRBV7-9 and J usage is TRBJ1-2; D not certain. The CDR3 runs to 12 residues. V lost 5 bases, J lost 1 base, and 5 bases lay in between. Looked up from germline, CDR1 is SEHNR and CDR2 is FQNEAQ (reference sequence). The CDR3 coding sequence is TGTGCCAGCAGCGAAGATAACTATGGCTACACCTTC. Amino acid sequence: CASSEDNYGYTF.